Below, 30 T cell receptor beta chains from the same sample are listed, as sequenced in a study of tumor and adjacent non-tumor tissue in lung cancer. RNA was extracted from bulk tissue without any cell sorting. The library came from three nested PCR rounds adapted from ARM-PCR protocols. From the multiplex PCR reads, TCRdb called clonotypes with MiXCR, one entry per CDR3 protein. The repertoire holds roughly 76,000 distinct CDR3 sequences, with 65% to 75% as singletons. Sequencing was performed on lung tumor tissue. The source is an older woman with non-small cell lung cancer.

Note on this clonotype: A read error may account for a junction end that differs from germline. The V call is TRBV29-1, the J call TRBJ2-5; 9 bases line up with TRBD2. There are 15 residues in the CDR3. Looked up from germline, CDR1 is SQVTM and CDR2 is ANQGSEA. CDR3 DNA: TGCAGTGGCTGCTCATTAGCGGGAGCTGCGGAGACCCAGTGCTTC. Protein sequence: CSGCSLAGAAETQCF.

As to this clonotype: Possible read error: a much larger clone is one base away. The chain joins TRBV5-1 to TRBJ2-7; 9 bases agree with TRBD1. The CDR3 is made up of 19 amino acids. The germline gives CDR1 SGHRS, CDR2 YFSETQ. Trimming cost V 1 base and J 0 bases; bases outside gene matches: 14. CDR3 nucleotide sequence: TGCGCCAGCAGCTTGACCACAGGGGGCGCAGAGACTCACTCCTACGAGCAGTACTTC. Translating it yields CASSLTTGGAETHSYEQYF.

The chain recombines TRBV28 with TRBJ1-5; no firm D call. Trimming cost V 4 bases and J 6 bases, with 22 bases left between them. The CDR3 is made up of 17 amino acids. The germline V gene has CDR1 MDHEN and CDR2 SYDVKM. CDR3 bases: TGTGCCAGCAGTTCTGAATATACCGGATGGAATCGTCAGCCCCAGCATTTT. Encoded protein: CASSSEYTGWNRQPQHF.

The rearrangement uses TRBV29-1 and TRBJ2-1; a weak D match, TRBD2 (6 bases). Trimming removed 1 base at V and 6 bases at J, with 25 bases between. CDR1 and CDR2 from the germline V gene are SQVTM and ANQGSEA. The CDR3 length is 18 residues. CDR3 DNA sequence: TGCAGCGTTGAAGCGCCCCCCGGACTAACGGAGGGTGTCAATGAGCAGTTCTTC. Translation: CSVEAPPGLTEGVNEQFF.

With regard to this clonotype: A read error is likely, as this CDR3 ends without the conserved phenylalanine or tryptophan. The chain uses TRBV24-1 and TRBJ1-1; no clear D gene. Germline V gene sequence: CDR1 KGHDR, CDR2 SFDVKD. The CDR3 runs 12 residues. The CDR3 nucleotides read TGTGCCACCAGTGAAACAGACACTGTAGCTTTCTTG. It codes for CATSETDTVAFL.

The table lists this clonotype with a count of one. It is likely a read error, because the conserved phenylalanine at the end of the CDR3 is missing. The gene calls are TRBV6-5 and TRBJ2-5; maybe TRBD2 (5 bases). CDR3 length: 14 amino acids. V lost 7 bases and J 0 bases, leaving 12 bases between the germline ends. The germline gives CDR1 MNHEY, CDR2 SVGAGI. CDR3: CASTSMTNQETQYL. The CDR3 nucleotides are TGTGCCAGCACCTCCATGACTAACCAAGAGACCCAGTACCTC.

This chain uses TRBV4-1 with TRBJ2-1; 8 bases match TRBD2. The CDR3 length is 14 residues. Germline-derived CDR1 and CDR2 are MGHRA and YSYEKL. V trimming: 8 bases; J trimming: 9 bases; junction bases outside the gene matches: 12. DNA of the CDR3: TGCGCCAGCCTCCCGGGGGGGGGGGATAGTGAGCAGTTCTTC. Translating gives CASLPGGGDSEQFF.

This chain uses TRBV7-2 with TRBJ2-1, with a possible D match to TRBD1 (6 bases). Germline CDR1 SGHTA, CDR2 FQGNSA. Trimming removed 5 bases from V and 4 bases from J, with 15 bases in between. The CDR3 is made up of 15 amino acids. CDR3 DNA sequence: TGTGCCAGCAGCCCTTCCGGACAGCTATACAATGAGCAGTTCTTC. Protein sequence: CASSPSGQLYNEQFF.

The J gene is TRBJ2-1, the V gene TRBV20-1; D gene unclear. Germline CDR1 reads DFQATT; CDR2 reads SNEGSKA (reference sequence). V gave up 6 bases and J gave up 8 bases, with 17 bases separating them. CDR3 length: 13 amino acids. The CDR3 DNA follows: TGCAGTGCCTTACCCCTTACGCTGGATGAGCAGTTCTTC. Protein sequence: CSALPLTLDEQFF.

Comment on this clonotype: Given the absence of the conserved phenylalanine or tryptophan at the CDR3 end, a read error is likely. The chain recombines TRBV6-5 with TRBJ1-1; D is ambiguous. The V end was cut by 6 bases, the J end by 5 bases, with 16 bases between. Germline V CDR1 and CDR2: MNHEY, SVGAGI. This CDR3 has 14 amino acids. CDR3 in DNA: TGTGCCAGCAGAGAAGCAAGGGAAGCGACTGAAGCTTTCCTT. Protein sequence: CASREAREATEAFL.

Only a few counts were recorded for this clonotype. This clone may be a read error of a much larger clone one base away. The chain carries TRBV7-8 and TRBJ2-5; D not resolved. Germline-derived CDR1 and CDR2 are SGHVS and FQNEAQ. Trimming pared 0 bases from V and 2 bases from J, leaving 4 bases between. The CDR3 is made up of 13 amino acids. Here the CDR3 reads CASSLAQQETQYF. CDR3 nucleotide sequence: TGTGCCAGCAGCTTAGCTCAACAAGAGACCCAGTACTTC.

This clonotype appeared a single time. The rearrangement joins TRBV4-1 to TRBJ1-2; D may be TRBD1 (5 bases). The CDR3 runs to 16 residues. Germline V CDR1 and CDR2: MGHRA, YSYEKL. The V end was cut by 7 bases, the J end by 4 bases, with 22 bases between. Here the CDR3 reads CASTRSRQGVAYGYTF. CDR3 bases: TGCGCCAGCACCCGAAGTCGGCAGGGTGTGGCCTATGGCTACACCTTC.

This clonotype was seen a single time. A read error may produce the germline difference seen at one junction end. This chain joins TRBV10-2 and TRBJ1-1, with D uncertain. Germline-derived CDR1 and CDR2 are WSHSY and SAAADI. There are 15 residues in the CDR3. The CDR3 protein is CASGEWNILNTEAFF. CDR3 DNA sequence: TGCGCCAGCGGTGAGTGGAACATTCTGAACACTGAAGCTTTCTTT.

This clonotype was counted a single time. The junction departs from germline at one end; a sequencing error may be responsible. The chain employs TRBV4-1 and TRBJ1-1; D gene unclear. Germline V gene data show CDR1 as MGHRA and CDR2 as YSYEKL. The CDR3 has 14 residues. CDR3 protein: CTSSHRTDNTEAFF. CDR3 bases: TGCACCAGCAGCCACCGAACAGATAACACTGAAGCTTTCTTT.

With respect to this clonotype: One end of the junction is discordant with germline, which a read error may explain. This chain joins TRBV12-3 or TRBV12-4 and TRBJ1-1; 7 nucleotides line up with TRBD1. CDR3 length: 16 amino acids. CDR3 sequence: CASSFPRTGLNIEASF. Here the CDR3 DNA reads TGTGCCAGCAGTTTCCCCCGGACAGGTTTGAACATTGAAGCTTCCTTT.

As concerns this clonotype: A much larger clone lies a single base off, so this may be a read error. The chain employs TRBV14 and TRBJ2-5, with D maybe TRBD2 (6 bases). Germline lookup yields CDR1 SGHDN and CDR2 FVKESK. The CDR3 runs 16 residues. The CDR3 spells CVSSQGRTWGVETQYF. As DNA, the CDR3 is TGTGTCAGCAGCCAAGGGAGGACGTGGGGTGTCGAGACCCAGTACTTC.

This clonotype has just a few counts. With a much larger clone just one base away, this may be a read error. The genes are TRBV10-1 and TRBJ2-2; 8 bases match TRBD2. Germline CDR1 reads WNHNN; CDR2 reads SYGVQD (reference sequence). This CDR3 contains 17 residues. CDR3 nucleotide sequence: TGCGCCAGCAGTGAGGGCCCGACTAGCGCGAACACCGAGGAGCTGTTTTTT. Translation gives CASSEGPTSANTEELFF.

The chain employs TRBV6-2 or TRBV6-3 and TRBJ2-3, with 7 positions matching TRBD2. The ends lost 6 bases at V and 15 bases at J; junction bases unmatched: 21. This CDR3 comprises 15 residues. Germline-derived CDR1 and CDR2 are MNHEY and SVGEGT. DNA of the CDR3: TGTGCCAGCAGCCACCCTGGCGGGAGTACAGATACGCTATATTTT. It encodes CASSHPGGSTDTLYF.

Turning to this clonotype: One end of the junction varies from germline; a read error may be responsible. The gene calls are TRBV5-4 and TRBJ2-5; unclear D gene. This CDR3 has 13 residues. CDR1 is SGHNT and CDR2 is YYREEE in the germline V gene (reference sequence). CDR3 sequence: CASSLAAGRTRYF. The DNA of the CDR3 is TGTGCCAGCAGCTTGGCAGCAGGTCGGACCCGGTACTTC.

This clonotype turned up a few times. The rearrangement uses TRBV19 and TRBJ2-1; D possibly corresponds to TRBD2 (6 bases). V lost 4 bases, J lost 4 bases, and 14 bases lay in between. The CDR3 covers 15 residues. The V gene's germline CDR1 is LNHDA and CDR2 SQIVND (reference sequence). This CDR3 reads CASSTLGLTYNEQFF. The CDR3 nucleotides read TGTGCCAGTAGTACCCTGGGACTTACATACAATGAGCAGTTCTTC.

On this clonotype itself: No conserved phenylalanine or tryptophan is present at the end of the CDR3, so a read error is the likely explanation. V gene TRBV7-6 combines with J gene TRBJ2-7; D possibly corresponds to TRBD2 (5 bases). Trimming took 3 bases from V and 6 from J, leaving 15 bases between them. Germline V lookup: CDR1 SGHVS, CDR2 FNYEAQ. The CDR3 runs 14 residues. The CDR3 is CASSFRGQVSEQYL. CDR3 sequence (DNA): TGTGCCAGCAGCTTTCGGGGTCAGGTGTCCGAGCAGTACTTG.

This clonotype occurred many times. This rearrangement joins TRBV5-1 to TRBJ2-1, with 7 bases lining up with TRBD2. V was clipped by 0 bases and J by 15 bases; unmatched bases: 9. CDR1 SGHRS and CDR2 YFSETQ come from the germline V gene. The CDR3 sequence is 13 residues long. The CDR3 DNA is TGCGCCAGCAGCTTGGATTTCAGGGAGGGTCCGTTCTTC. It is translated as CASSLDFREGPFF.

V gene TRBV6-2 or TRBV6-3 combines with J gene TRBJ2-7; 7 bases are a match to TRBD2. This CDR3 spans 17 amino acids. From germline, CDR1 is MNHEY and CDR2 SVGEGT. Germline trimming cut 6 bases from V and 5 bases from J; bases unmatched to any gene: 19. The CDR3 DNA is TGTGCCAGCAGCCCAACTAGTGGGAGGGCCACCGTCCACGAGCAGTACTTC. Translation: CASSPTSGRATVHEQYF.

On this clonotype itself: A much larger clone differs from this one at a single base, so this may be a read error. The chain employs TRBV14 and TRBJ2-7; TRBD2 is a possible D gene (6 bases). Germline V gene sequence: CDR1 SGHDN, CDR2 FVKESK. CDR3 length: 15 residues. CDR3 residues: CASSLDGASAYEQNF. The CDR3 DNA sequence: TGTGCCAGCAGCTTAGACGGGGCTAGCGCTTACGAGCAGAACTTC. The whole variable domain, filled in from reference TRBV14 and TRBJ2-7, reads EAGVTQFPSHSVIEKGQTVTLRCDPISGHDNLYWYRRVMGKEIKFLLHFVKESKQDESGMPNNRFLAERTGGTYSTLKVQPAELEDSGVYFCASSLDGASAYEQNFGPGTRLTVT.

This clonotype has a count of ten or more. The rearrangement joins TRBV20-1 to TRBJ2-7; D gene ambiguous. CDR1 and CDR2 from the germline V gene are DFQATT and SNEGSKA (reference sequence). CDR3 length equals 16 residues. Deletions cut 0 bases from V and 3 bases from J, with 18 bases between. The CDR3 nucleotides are TGCAGTGCTAGAGATCTTCAACGGGCGGCCCTCTACGAGCAGTACTTC. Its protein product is CSARDLQRAALYEQYF.

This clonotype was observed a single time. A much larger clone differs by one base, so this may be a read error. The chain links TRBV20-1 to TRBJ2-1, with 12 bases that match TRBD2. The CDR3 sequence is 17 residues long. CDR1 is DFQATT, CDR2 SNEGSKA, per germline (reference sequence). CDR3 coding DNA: TGCAGTCCTAGGGGACGGGCGACTAGCGGGAGCCTTAGTGAGCAGTTCTTC. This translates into CSPRGRATSGSLSEQFF.

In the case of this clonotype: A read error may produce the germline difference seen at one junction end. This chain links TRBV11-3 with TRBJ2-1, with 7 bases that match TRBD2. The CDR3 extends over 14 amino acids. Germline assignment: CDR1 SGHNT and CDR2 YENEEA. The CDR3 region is CASCLDGLGVELFF. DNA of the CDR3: TGTGCCAGCTGCTTAGACGGACTAGGGGTTGAGCTTTTCTTC.

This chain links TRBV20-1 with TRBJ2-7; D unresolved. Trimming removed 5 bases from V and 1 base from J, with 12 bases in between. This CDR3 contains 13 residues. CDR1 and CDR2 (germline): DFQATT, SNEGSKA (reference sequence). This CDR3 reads CSAHKGGSYEQYF. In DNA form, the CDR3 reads TGCAGTGCTCACAAGGGTGGGTCCTACGAGCAGTACTTC.

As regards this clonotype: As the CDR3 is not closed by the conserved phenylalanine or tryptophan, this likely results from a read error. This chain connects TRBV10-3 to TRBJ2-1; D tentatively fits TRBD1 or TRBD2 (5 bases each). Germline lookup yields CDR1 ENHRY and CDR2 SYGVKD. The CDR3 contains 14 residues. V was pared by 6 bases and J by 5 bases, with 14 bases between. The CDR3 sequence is CAISPGLEDNEQFL. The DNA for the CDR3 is TGTGCCATCAGCCCGGGGCTAGAGGACAATGAGCAGTTCCTC.

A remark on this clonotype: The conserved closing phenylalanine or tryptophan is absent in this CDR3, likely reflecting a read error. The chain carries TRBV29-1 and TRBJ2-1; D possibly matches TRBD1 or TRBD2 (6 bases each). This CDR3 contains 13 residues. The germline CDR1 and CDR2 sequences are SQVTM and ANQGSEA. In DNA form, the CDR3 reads TGCAGAATTGAAGTAGCCGGGGGCGGTGAGCAGTTCTTG. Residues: CRIEVAGGGEQFL.